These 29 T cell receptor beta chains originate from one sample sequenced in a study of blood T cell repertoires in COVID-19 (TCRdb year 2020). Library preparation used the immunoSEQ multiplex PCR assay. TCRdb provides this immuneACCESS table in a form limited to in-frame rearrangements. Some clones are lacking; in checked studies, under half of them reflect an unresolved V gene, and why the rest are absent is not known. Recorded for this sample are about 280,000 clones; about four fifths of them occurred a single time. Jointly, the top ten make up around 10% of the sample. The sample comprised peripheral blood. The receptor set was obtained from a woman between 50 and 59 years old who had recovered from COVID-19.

CDR3 bases: TGTGCCACCTGGGCCCGAGAAGGGGATGGCTACACCTTC. This sequence encodes CATWAREGDGYTF. The chain carries TRBV27 and TRBJ1-2; possible D gene TRBD1, 5 bases. Germline V lookup: CDR1 MNHEY, CDR2 SMNVEV (reference sequence). The CDR3 contains 13 residues. Trimming cost V 10 bases and J 6 bases, with 18 bases left between them.

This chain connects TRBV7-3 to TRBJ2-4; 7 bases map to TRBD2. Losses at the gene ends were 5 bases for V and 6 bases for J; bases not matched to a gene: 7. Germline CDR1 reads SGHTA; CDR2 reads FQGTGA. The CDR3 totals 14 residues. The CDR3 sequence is CASSPEGRGNIQYF. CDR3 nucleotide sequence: TGTGCCAGCAGCCCCGAGGGGAGGGGAAACATTCAGTACTTC.

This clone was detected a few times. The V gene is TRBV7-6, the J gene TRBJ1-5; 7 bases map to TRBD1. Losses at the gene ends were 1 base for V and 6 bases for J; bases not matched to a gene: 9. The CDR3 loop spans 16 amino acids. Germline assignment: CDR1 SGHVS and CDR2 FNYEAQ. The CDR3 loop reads CASSLGGDSRTQPQHF. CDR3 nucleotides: TGTGCCAGCAGCTTAGGGGGGGACAGCCGGACTCAGCCCCAGCATTTT.

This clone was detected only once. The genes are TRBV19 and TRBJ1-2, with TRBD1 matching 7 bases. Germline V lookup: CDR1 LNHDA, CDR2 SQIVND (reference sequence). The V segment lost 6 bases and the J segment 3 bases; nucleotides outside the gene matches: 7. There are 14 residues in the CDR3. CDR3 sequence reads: CASSPGDRYYGYTF. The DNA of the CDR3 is TGTGCCAGTAGCCCCGGGGACAGATACTATGGCTACACCTTC.

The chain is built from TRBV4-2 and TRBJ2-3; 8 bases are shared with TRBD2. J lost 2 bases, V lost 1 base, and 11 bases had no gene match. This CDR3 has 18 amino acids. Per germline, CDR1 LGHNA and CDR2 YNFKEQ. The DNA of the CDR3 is TGTGCCAGCAGCCAAGGGGGATGGACTAGCAGAGTCACAGATACGCAGTATTTT. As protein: CASSQGGWTSRVTDTQYF.

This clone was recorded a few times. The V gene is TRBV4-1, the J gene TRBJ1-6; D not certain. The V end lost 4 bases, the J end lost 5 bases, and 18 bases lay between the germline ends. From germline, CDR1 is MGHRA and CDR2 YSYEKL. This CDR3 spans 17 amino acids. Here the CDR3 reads CASSLSGGRLNNSPLHF. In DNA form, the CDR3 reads TGCGCCAGCAGCCTAAGCGGCGGACGACTAAATAATTCACCCCTCCACTTT.

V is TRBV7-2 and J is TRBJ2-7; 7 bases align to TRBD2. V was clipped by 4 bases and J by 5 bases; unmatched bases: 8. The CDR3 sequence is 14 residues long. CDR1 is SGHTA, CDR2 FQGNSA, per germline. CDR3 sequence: CASSSAGAGDEQYF. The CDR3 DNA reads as TGTGCCAGCAGCTCCGCCGGGGCGGGGGACGAGCAGTACTTC.

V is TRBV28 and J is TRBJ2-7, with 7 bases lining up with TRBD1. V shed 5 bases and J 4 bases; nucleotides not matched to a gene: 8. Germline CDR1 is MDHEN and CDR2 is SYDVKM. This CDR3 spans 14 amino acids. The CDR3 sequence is CASSVRGPIYEQYF. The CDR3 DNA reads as TGTGCCAGCAGTGTAAGGGGGCCTATTTACGAGCAGTACTTC.

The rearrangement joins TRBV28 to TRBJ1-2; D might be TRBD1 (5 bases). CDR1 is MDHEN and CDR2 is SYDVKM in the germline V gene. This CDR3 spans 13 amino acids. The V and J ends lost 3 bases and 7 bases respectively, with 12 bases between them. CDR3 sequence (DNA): TGTGCCAGCAGTTTCGACAGCCAGGGTGGCTACACCTTC. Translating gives CASSFDSQGGYTF.

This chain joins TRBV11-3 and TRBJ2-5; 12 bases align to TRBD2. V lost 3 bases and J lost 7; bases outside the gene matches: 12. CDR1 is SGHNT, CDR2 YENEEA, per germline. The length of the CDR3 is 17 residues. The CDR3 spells CASSFRLAGETIGTQYF. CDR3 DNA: TGTGCCAGCAGCTTCCGACTAGCGGGGGAGACAATCGGGACCCAGTACTTC.

As DNA, the CDR3 is TGCGCCAGCAGCCCAGGTCCCACTACTAGCGGGACTTACAATGAGCAGTTCTTC. Translated: CASSPGPTTSGTYNEQFF. The chain joins TRBV4-3 to TRBJ2-1; 10 positions match TRBD2. With 4 bases clipped from V and 4 bases from J, the junction kept 13 bases outside the gene matches. The CDR3 extends over 18 amino acids. CDR1 and CDR2 from the germline V gene are LGHNA and YSLEER.

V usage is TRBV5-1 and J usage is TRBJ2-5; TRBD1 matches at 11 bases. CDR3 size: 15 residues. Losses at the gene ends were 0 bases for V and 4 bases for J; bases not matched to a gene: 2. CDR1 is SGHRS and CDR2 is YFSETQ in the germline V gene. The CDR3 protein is CASSLDGTGGETQYF. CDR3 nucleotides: TGCGCCAGCAGCTTGGATGGGACAGGGGGAGAGACCCAGTACTTC. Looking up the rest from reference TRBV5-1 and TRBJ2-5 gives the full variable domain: KAGVTQTPRYLIKTRGQQVTLSCSPISGHRSVSWYQQTPGQGLQFLFEYFSETQRNKGNFPGRFSGRQFSNSRSEMNVSTLELGDSALYLCASSLDGTGGETQYFGPGTRLLVL.

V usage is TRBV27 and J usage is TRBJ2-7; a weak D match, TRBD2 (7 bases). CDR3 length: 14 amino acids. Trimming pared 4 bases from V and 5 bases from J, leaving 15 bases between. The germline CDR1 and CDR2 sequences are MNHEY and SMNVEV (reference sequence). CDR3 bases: TGTGCCAGCAGTTCTCGGGGGGCCTCGCACGAGCAGTACTTC. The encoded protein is CASSSRGASHEQYF.

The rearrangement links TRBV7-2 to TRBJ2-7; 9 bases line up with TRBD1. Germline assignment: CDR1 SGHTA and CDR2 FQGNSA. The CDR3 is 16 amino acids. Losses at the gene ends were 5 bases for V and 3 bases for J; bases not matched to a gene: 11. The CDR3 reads CASSATGGPQLYEQYF. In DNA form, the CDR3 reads TGTGCCAGCAGCGCAACAGGGGGCCCCCAACTCTACGAGCAGTACTTC.

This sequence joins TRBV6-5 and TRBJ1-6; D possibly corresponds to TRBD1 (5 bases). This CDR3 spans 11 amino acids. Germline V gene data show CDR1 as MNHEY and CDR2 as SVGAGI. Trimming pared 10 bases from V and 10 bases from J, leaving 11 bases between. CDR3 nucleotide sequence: TGTGCCACCAAGAAGGGGTCACCCCTCCACTTT. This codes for CATKKGSPLHF.

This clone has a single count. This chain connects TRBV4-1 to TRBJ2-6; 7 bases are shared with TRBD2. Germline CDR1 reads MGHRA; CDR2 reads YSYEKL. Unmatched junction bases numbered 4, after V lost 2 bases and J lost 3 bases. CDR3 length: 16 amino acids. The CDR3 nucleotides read TGCGCCAGCAGCCAACTGCGGGGGTTTGGGGCCAACGTCCTGACTTTC. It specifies CASSQLRGFGANVLTF.

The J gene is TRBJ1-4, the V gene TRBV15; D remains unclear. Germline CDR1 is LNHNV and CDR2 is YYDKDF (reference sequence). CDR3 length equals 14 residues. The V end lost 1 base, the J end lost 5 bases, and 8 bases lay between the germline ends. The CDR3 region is CATSRGKQNEKLFF. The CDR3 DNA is TGTGCCACCAGCAGAGGAAAACAGAATGAAAAACTGTTTTTT.

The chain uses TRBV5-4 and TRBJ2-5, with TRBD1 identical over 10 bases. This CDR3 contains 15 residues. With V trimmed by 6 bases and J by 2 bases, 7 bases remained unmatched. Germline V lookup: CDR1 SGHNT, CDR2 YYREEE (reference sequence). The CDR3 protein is CASIRQGAGQETQYF. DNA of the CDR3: TGTGCCAGCATCCGACAGGGGGCAGGGCAAGAGACCCAGTACTTC.

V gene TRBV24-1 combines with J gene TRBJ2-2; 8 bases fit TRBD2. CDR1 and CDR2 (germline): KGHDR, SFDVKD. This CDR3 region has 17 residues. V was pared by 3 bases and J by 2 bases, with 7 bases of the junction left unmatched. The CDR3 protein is CATSDGLAGRNTGELFF. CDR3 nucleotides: TGTGCCACCAGTGATGGGTTAGCGGGGAGAAACACCGGGGAGCTGTTTTTT.

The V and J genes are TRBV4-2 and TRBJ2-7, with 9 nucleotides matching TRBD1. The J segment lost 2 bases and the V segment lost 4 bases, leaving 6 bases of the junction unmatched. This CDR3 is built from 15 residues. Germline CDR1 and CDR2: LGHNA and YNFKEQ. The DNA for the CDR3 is TGTGCCAGCAGCCGAACAGGGGGCGCTACCTACGAGCAGTACTTC. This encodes CASSRTGGATYEQYF.

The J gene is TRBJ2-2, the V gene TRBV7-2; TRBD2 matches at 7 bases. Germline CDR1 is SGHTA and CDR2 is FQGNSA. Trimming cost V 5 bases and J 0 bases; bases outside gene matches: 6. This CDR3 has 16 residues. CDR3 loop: CASSLVAGANTGELFF. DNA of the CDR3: TGTGCCAGCAGCCTCGTGGCGGGAGCGAACACCGGGGAGCTGTTTTTT. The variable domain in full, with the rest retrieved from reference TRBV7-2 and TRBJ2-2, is GAGVSQSPSNKVTEKGKDVELRCDPISGHTALYWYRQSLGQGLEFLIYFQGNSAPDKSGLPSDRFSAERTGGSVSTLTIQRTQQEDSAVYLCASSLVAGANTGELFFGEGSRLTVL.

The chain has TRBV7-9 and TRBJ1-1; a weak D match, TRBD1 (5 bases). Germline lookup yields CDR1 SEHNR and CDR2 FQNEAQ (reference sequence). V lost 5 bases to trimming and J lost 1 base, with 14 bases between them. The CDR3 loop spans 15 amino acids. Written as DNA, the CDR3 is TGTGCCAGCAGCACGTTTGCGGGGCCGAACACTGAAGCTTTCTTT. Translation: CASSTFAGPNTEAFF.

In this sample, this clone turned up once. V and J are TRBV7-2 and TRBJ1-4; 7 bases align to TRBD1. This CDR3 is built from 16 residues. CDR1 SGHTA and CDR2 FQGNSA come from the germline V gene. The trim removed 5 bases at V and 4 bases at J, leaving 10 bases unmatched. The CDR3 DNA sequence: TGTGCCAGCAGCCCCCTGAGGACAGGCATTAATGAAAAACTGTTTTTT. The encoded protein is CASSPLRTGINEKLFF.

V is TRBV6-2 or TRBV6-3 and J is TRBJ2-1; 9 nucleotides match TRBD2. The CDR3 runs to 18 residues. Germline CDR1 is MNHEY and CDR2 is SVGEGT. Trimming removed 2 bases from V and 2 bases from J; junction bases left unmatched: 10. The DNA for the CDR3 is TGTGCCAGCAGTTACACGCGGGAGGGCTTAGTGCCCTACAATGAGCAGTTCTTC. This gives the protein CASSYTREGLVPYNEQFF.

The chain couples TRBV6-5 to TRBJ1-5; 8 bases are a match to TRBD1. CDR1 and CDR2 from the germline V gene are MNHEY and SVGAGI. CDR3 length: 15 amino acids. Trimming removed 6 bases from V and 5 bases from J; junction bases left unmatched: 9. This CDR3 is CASRIIGTGYQPQHF. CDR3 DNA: TGTGCCAGCAGAATAATCGGGACAGGTTATCAGCCCCAGCATTTT.

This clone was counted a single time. DNA of the CDR3: TGTGCCAGCAGTATCTCAGGGGCAGCTAACTATGGCTACACCTTC. It specifies CASSISGAANYGYTF. The chain uses TRBV6-5 and TRBJ1-2; a weak D match, TRBD1 (6 bases). Trimming removed 5 bases at V and 0 bases at J, with 13 bases between. CDR3 length: 15 residues. The V gene's germline CDR1 is MNHEY and CDR2 SVGAGI.

DNA of the CDR3: TGCGCCAGCAGCCAAGAACAGGTGGCTGAAGCTGGCTACACCTTC. Its protein product is CASSQEQVAEAGYTF. The J gene is TRBJ1-2, the V gene TRBV4-1; possibly TRBD1 for D (5 bases). Germline values: CDR1 MGHRA, CDR2 YSYEKL. Trimming removed 0 bases from V and 7 bases from J, with 15 bases in between. The CDR3 has 15 amino acids.

The chain's CDR3 is CASSIGGSEQYF. The CDR3 nucleotides read TGTGCCAGCAGCATCGGGGGTTCCGAGCAGTACTTC. The V call is TRBV28, the J call TRBJ2-7; tentative D call: TRBD2 (6 bases). Trimming removed 6 bases from V and 6 bases from J, with 12 bases in between. The length of the CDR3 is 12 residues. Germline V gene sequence: CDR1 MDHEN, CDR2 SYDVKM.

In nucleotides, the CDR3 is TGTGCCAGCAGCTTAGAATTAGGACTAGCGGTCACAGATACGCAGTATTTT. This gives the protein CASSLELGLAVTDTQYF. This chain uses TRBV7-9 with TRBJ2-3; the match to TRBD2 covers 10 bases. This CDR3 contains 17 residues. Germline loops: CDR1 SEHNR, CDR2 FQNEAQ (reference sequence). Trimming removed 1 base from V and 2 bases from J; junction bases left unmatched: 6.